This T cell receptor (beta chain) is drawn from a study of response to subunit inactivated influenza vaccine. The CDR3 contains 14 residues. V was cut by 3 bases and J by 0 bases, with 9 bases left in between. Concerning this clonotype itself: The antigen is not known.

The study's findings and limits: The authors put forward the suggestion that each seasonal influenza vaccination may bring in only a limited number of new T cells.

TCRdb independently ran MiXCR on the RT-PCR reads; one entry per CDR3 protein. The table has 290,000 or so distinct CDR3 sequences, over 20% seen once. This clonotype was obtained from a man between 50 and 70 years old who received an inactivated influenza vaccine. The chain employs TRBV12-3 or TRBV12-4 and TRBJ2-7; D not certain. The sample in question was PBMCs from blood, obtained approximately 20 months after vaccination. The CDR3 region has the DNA TGTGCCAGCAGTTTGGGTCAGTTCTCCTACGAGCAGTACTTC. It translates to CASSLGQFSYEQYF.